The 20 T cell receptor beta chains below come from one sample, sequenced in a study of T cell repertoires in cytomegalovirus infection. TCRdb processed the reads anew with MiXCR; each CDR3 protein has one entry. Of 230,000 or so distinct CDR3 sequences detected, 15% to 20% appear once; the ten largest clones hold about 45%. Sequenced input: CD8+ T cells from PBMCs. These receptors all come from a human donor in good health (CMV status not recorded). Some clones in this sample may be carry-over from other donors' samples.

The sample holds many counts of this clonotype. The gene calls are TRBV7-2 and TRBJ2-5, with a weak D call TRBD2 (5 bases). Trimming removed 3 bases from V and 1 base from J, with 12 bases in between. Germline CDR1 reads SGHTA; CDR2 reads FQGNSA. This CDR3 has 15 residues. The CDR3 DNA sequence: TGTGCCAGCAGCTTGGACTGGAGATCCCAAGAGACCCAGTACTTC. Translating gives CASSLDWRSQETQYF.

This clonotype was seen ten or more times. V usage is TRBV7-2 and J usage is TRBJ2-7, with TRBD2 matching over 7 bases. The CDR3 is 15 residues long. Germline trimming cut 5 bases from V and 3 bases from J; bases unmatched to any gene: 10. The germline CDR1 and CDR2 sequences are SGHTA and FQGNSA. The CDR3 DNA is TGTGCCAGCAGCCCCGCGGGGACTACCATCTACGAGCAGTACTTC. It specifies CASSPAGTTIYEQYF.

V and J are TRBV4-3 and TRBJ2-7, with TRBD1 identical over 7 bases. The V gene's germline CDR1 is LGHNA and CDR2 YSLEER. V shed 2 bases, J shed 3 bases, and the junction held 1 base outside the gene matches. The CDR3 loop spans 13 amino acids. As DNA, the CDR3 is TGCGCCAGCAGCCAAAACAGGGGCTACGAGCAGTACTTC. As protein: CASSQNRGYEQYF.

The chain carries TRBV14 and TRBJ1-2, with D hard to call. Trimming took off 1 base at V and 0 bases at J, with 6 bases between the two ends. This CDR3 comprises 14 residues. The germline V gene encodes CDR1 SGHDN and CDR2 FVKESK. The CDR3 loop reads CASSQAAANYGYTF. The CDR3 bases are TGTGCCAGCAGCCAAGCAGCAGCTAACTATGGCTACACCTTC.

The CDR3 sequence is CASTKRPYTSNQPQHF. CDR3 nucleotides: TGTGCCAGCACCAAACGGCCGTATACTAGCAATCAGCCCCAGCATTTT. The V and J genes are TRBV28 and TRBJ1-5; the D is unclear. The CDR3 runs to 16 residues. Germline V lookup: CDR1 MDHEN, CDR2 SYDVKM. Between the trimmed V and J ends, which lost 7 bases and 0 bases, there was a span of 16 bases.

V gene TRBV5-4 combines with J gene TRBJ2-7; 12 nucleotides agree with TRBD2. V was clipped by 4 bases and J by 1 base; unmatched bases: 9. Germline assignment: CDR1 SGHNT and CDR2 YYREEE (reference sequence). The CDR3 is 17 residues long. CDR3 DNA: TGTGCCAGCAGCCAGAGACTAGCGGGGGCCCAATCCTACGAGCAGTACTTC. Translation: CASSQRLAGAQSYEQYF.

The chain carries TRBV10-3 and TRBJ2-7; possibly TRBD1 or TRBD2 for D (6 bases each). CDR3 length: 14 amino acids. Trimming stripped 5 bases from V and 2 bases from J, with 13 bases between. Germline V gene lookup returns CDR1 ENHRY and CDR2 SYGVKD. The CDR3: CAISPRGVTYEQYF. The CDR3 nucleotides read TGTGCCATCAGTCCTAGGGGGGTGACCTACGAGCAGTACTTC.

The gene calls are TRBV5-1 and TRBJ2-5; possibly TRBD2 for D (6 bases). Germline values: CDR1 SGHRS, CDR2 YFSETQ. V was clipped by 3 bases and J by 0 bases, with 12 bases between them. The CDR3 runs to 15 residues. The CDR3 nucleotides read TGCGCCAGCAGCTGGGGGGAAATGTACCAAGAGACCCAGTACTTC. Translating gives CASSWGEMYQETQYF.

This clonotype has at least ten counts. The chain has TRBV7-6 and TRBJ2-5, with unresolved D. The CDR3 is made up of 15 amino acids. Deletions cut 4 bases from V and 3 bases from J, with 15 bases between. The germline V gene encodes CDR1 SGHVS and CDR2 FNYEAQ. The CDR3 protein is CASSWNPGNKETQYF. The CDR3, as DNA: TGTGCCAGCAGCTGGAACCCGGGTAATAAAGAGACCCAGTACTTC.

This clonotype was seen many times. This chain links TRBV7-9 with TRBJ1-2; a possible D gene is TRBD1 (5 bases). The CDR3 extends over 13 amino acids. Germline V gene data show CDR1 as SEHNR and CDR2 as FQNEAQ (reference sequence). Trimming cost V 1 base and J 6 bases, with 9 bases left between them. The CDR3 is CASSLGGVNGYTF. For the CDR3, the DNA is TGTGCCAGCAGCTTAGGAGGGGTTAATGGCTACACCTTC.

The CDR3 spells CASSLDGTAQETQYF. The CDR3 DNA follows: TGCGCCAGCAGCTTGGACGGGACTGCGCAAGAGACCCAGTACTTC. The V gene is TRBV5-1, the J gene TRBJ2-5; possibly TRBD2 for D (6 bases). Germline values: CDR1 SGHRS, CDR2 YFSETQ. Trimming stripped 0 bases from V and 2 bases from J, with 11 bases between. The CDR3 contains 15 residues.

In its sample, this clonotype was seen many times. The chain links TRBV7-2 to TRBJ2-1, with 9 positions matching TRBD2. Germline V gives CDR1 SGHTA, CDR2 FQGNSA. The CDR3 length is 15 residues. Trimming removed 5 bases from V and 3 bases from J; junction bases left unmatched: 5. The CDR3 DNA reads as TGTGCCAGCAGCCCGGCGGGGGGGCACTACAATGAGCAGTTCTTC. It specifies CASSPAGGHYNEQFF.

This clonotype was observed a handful of times. This chain links TRBV6-5 with TRBJ2-7; D possibly corresponds to TRBD1 (5 bases). The CDR3 consists of 16 residues. V was trimmed by 0 bases and J by 2 bases, leaving 14 bases between them. The germline V gene encodes CDR1 MNHEY and CDR2 SVGAGI. Here the CDR3 DNA reads TGTGCCAGCAGTTACTCGATCCAGGGAACGGCCTACGAGCAGTACTTC. This translates into CASSYSIQGTAYEQYF.

V gene TRBV7-6 combines with J gene TRBJ2-1; possible D gene TRBD1, 5 bases. The CDR3 is made up of 18 amino acids. Germline V gene sequence: CDR1 SGHVS, CDR2 FNYEAQ. Deletions cut 4 bases from V and 3 bases from J, with 22 bases between. CDR3 residues: CASSSRPTASRVYNEQFF. CDR3 DNA: TGTGCCAGCAGCTCGCGGCCAACAGCAAGCAGGGTCTACAATGAGCAGTTCTTC.

This clonotype was observed many times. The chain joins TRBV19 to TRBJ1-1; D ambiguous. This CDR3 has 13 amino acids. V shed 5 bases and J shed 2 bases, with 9 bases lying between them. Germline V gene lookup returns CDR1 LNHDA and CDR2 SQIVND (reference sequence). The CDR3 loop reads CASSRGSNTEAFF. The CDR3 nucleotides read TGTGCCAGTAGTCGAGGGTCCAACACTGAAGCTTTCTTT.

This clonotype was recorded many times. This chain connects TRBV7-9 to TRBJ2-3; possibly TRBD2 for D (6 bases). The V gene lost 1 base and the J gene lost 3 bases, with 14 bases spanning the gap. The germline V gene has CDR1 SEHNR and CDR2 FQNEAQ (reference sequence). The CDR3 sequence is 16 residues long. CDR3 amino acids: CASSLGIGGLTDTQYF. Written as DNA, the CDR3 is TGTGCCAGCAGCTTAGGCATCGGGGGATTGACAGATACGCAGTATTTT.

This clonotype has ten or more counts. V gene TRBV7-6 combines with J gene TRBJ2-7; TRBD1 agrees at 9 bases. This CDR3 spans 14 amino acids. Trimming at V came to 5 bases and at J to 5 bases, leaving 7 bases not matched to a gene. Germline values: CDR1 SGHVS, CDR2 FNYEAQ. The CDR3 loop is CASSTGTGIDEQYF. The CDR3 coding sequence is TGTGCCAGCAGCACCGGGACAGGGATCGACGAGCAGTACTTC.

This clonotype was seen a few times. V usage is TRBV11-2 and J usage is TRBJ2-3; the match to TRBD1 covers 8 bases. The germline gives CDR1 SGHAT, CDR2 FQNNGV. V was clipped by 5 bases and J by 4 bases; unmatched bases: 11. The CDR3 loop spans 16 amino acids. The CDR3 protein is CASSPRVTGVADTQYF. CDR3 bases: TGTGCCAGCAGCCCCCGAGTGACAGGGGTCGCAGATACGCAGTATTTT. The whole variable domain, filled in from reference TRBV11-2 and TRBJ2-3, reads EAGVAQSPRYKIIEKRQSVAFWCNPISGHATLYWYQQILGQGPKLLIQFQNNGVVDDSQLPKDRFSAERLKGVDSTLKIQPAKLEDSAVYLCASSPRVTGVADTQYFGPGTRLTVL.

This clonotype was observed at least ten times. V gene TRBV2 combines with J gene TRBJ1-2; D is perhaps TRBD1 (5 bases). This CDR3 has 16 amino acids. V dropped 3 bases and J dropped 0 bases, with 14 bases sitting between them. Germline V gives CDR1 SNHLY, CDR2 FYNNEI. In DNA form, the CDR3 reads TGTGCCAGCAGTGACCTGACGACAGAAGCTAACTATGGCTACACCTTC. It encodes CASSDLTTEANYGYTF. Full variable domain (outside the CDR3, taken from reference TRBV2 and TRBJ1-2): EPEVTQTPSHQVTQMGQEVILRCVPISNHLYFYWYRQILGQKVEFLVSFYNNEISEKSEIFDDQFSVERPDGSNFTLKIRSTKLEDSAMYFCASSDLTTEANYGYTFGSGTRLTVV.

The chain employs TRBV7-9 and TRBJ1-2; a possible D gene is TRBD1 (5 bases). V shed 3 bases and J shed 3 bases, with 17 bases lying between them. Germline V CDR1 and CDR2: SEHNR, FQNEAQ (reference sequence). This CDR3 comprises 16 residues. CDR3 coding DNA: TGTGCCAGCAGCTTGGCAGCGGGACCCGCGGACTATGGCTACACCTTC. Translating it yields CASSLAAGPADYGYTF.